This note documents a single T cell receptor (beta chain) sequence. Its target is unknown. The germline gives CDR1 LNHNV, CDR2 YYDKDF (reference sequence). This CDR3 has 12 amino acids. V dropped 5 bases and J dropped 4 bases, with 8 bases sitting between them. TCR beta libraries were prepared from cDNA with unique molecular identifiers. Using its own MiXCR run on the PCR reads, TCRdb lists one record per CDR3 protein. The table lists about 540,000 distinct CDR3 sequences, under 40% of them singletons. The data were taken from a study of post-analysis software for immune sequencing data. Overall study: Relapsing-remitting, secondary progressive and progressive-relapsing multiple sclerosis were all included among the disease courses. Points from the study as a whole: About 5 TRBV segments appeared more often in patients than in controls, and TRBV5-6, TRBV5-1 and TRBV20-1 were among these. Under the F measure, samples that were prepared in one batch clustered strongly together.

The gene calls are TRBV15 and TRBJ2-5; D call uncertain. The receptor was isolated from a girl aged 2 to 17 with multiple sclerosis. The sequenced material came from blood. The CDR3 coding sequence is TGTGCCACCAGCCAGCGTCGAGAGACCCAGTACTTC. Protein product: CATSQRRETQYF.